The 20 T cell receptor beta chains below all came from one sample that was sequenced in a study of T cells in Graves' hyperthyroidism and ophthalmopathy. TCR beta CDR3 region amplification was performed from RNA transcripts. HTBI primers were the set used in a first-round RT-PCR of the TCR CDR3. Via MiXCR, TCRdb re-called the multiplex PCR reads, giving one row per CDR3 protein. The profile shows 600,000 to 850,000 distinct CDR3 sequences, roughly a sixth of them singletons. Sequencing used blood. The receptor source for this set is a woman between 50 and 59 years old with Graves' hyperthyroidism that later progressed to Graves' ophthalmopathy.

This clonotype was found many times. J is TRBJ2-3 and V is TRBV3-1; unclear D gene. The CDR3 spans 14 residues. The ends were cut back, 1 base at V and 2 bases at J, with 7 bases in the middle. Germline values: CDR1 LGHDT, CDR2 YNNKEL (reference sequence). CDR3 sequence reads: CASSQVGPTDTQYF. CDR3 DNA: TGTGCCAGCAGCCAAGTAGGGCCCACAGATACGCAGTATTTT.

The rearrangement links TRBV20-1 to TRBJ2-5; D is ambiguous. Trimming took off 6 bases at V and 2 bases at J, with 13 bases between the two ends. The CDR3 length is 13 residues. Germline CDR1 and CDR2: DFQATT and SNEGSKA (reference sequence). CDR3 residues: CSASRRAQETQYF. CDR3 coding DNA: TGCAGTGCATCCCGACGCGCTCAAGAGACCCAGTACTTC.

This clonotype was counted a few times. This sequence joins TRBV19 and TRBJ1-5, with D possibly being TRBD1 (6 bases). The CDR3 contains 15 residues. The germline V gene encodes CDR1 LNHDA and CDR2 SQIVND (reference sequence). V was pared by 4 bases and J by 8 bases, with 18 bases between. The DNA of the CDR3 is TGTGCCAGTAGTACCCCGACGGGGGCTTGGGAGCCCCAGCATTTT. As protein: CASSTPTGAWEPQHF.

This clonotype was seen many times. The chain employs TRBV6-1 and TRBJ2-7; 8 bases are shared with TRBD1. CDR3 size: 14 residues. The ends lost 4 bases at V and 2 bases at J; junction bases unmatched: 4. Germline lookup yields CDR1 MNHNS and CDR2 SASEGT. The CDR3 sequence is CASSARDRTYEQYF. CDR3 nucleotides: TGTGCCAGCAGTGCCCGGGACAGGACCTACGAGCAGTACTTC.

Points on this clonotype: With a much larger clone just one base away, this may be a read error. The V gene is TRBV27, the J gene TRBJ2-7; a possible D gene is TRBD2 (5 bases). CDR3 size: 13 residues. CDR1 and CDR2 (germline): MNHEY, SMNVEV (reference sequence). Trimming removed 5 bases at V and 5 bases at J, with 13 bases between. The CDR3 is CASSPQEAHEQYF. The CDR3 nucleotides are TGTGCCAGCAGTCCGCAGGAGGCCCACGAGCAGTACTTC.

V is TRBV5-1 and J is TRBJ2-1; 12 bases line up with TRBD2. V was pared by 7 bases and J by 2 bases, with 13 bases of the junction left unmatched. There are 18 residues in the CDR3. The germline CDR1 and CDR2 sequences are SGHRS and YFSETQ. The CDR3 protein is CASSGTSGPGGTYNEQFF. The CDR3 nucleotides are TGCGCCAGCTCCGGGACTAGCGGGCCGGGGGGCACCTACAATGAGCAGTTCTTC.

The J gene is TRBJ1-6, the V gene TRBV5-5; 7 bases map to TRBD1. Trimming cost V 7 bases and J 9 bases; bases outside gene matches: 10. This CDR3 spans 14 amino acids. Germline V gene lookup returns CDR1 SGHKS and CDR2 YYEKEE (reference sequence). The chain's CDR3 is CASGPWQGGSPLHF. CDR3 in DNA: TGTGCCAGCGGGCCGTGGCAGGGGGGTTCACCCCTCCACTTT.

As DNA, the CDR3 is TGTGCCAGCAGCGGGACAGGGACAGATACGCAGTATTTT. Protein: CASSGTGTDTQYF. This chain uses TRBV5-6 with TRBJ2-3; 9 bases align to TRBD1. This CDR3 is built from 13 residues. Looked up from germline, CDR1 is SGHDT and CDR2 is YYEEEE. With V trimmed by 4 bases and J by 3 bases, 0 bases remained unmatched. The full variable domain, completed using reference TRBV5-6 and TRBJ2-3, is DAGVTQSPTHLIKTRGQQVTLRCSPKSGHDTVSWYQQALGQGPQFIFQYYEEEERQRGNFPDRFSGHQFPNYSSELNVNALLLGDSALYLCASSGTGTDTQYFGPGTRLTVL.

This clonotype came up a few times. The chain joins TRBV7-6 to TRBJ2-5; D is undetermined. V lost 6 bases to trimming and J lost 4 bases, with 12 bases between them. CDR1 is SGHVS and CDR2 is FNYEAQ in the germline V gene. The CDR3 totals 13 residues. DNA of the CDR3: TGTGCCAGCAGTAAGACCTTGGGAGAGACCCAGTACTTC. It is translated as CASSKTLGETQYF. Drawing the rest from reference TRBV7-6 and TRBJ2-5, the complete variable domain is GAGVSQSPRYKVTKRGQDVALRCDPISGHVSLYWYRQALGQGPEFLTYFNYEAQQDKSGLPNDRFSAERPEGSISTLTIQRTEQRDSAMYRCASSKTLGETQYFGPGTRLLVL.

This clonotype turned up a few times. This rearrangement joins TRBV20-1 to TRBJ1-1; D is perhaps TRBD1 (6 bases). V lost 2 bases and J lost 0, with 19 bases in between. This CDR3 comprises 17 residues. Germline lookup yields CDR1 DFQATT and CDR2 SNEGSKA (reference sequence). CDR3 DNA: TGCAGTGCTAGACCCCCTTACCGGGACACGATGAACACTGAAGCTTTCTTT. This codes for CSARPPYRDTMNTEAFF.

There are a few counts of this clonotype. The rearrangement links TRBV27 to TRBJ2-1; 13 bases match TRBD2. Trimming took 4 bases from V and 3 from J; bases not matched to a gene: 6. The CDR3 totals 17 residues. Per germline, CDR1 MNHEY and CDR2 SMNVEV (reference sequence). CDR3 in amino acids: CASSSRLAGGHYNEQFF. CDR3 sequence (DNA): TGTGCCAGCAGTTCCCGACTAGCGGGGGGACACTACAATGAGCAGTTCTTC.

The table lists this clonotype with many counts. The chain carries TRBV27 and TRBJ1-2; possibly TRBD1 for D (5 bases). V lost 9 bases, J lost 5 bases, and 16 bases lay in between. Germline V CDR1 and CDR2: MNHEY, SMNVEV (reference sequence). This CDR3 has 13 residues. CDR3 in DNA: TGTGCCAGTAGATGGGGCAGCGAGTATGGCTACACCTTC. This codes for CASRWGSEYGYTF.

This clonotype has only a few counts. This chain joins TRBV6-2 or TRBV6-3 and TRBJ1-1, with 8 nucleotides matching TRBD1. Germline CDR1 reads MNHEY; CDR2 reads SVGEGT. There are 15 residues in the CDR3. After removal of 4 bases from V and 1 base from J, the junction contained 5 bases not matched to a gene. The CDR3 nucleotides are TGTGCCAGCAGTTTAATCGGGACAGGGAACACTGAAGCTTTCTTT. It yields the protein CASSLIGTGNTEAFF.

In this sample, this clonotype turned up once. The junction differs from germline at one of its ends, possibly a read error. The chain recombines TRBV6-1 with TRBJ2-3; TRBD1 aligns across 10 bases. Germline V CDR1 and CDR2: MNHNS, SASEGT. There are 16 residues in the CDR3. CDR3 nucleotide sequence: TGTGCCAGCAGTGAAGTGGGGGACAGGGGCACGGATACGCAGTATTTT. The encoded protein is CASSEVGDRGTDTQYF.

This clonotype was found many times. The rearrangement links TRBV3-1 to TRBJ1-3, with no clear D. Germline assignment: CDR1 LGHDT and CDR2 YNNKEL (reference sequence). Trimming removed 0 bases from V and 5 bases from J, with 8 bases in between. The CDR3 extends over 14 amino acids. CDR3 nucleotides: TGTGCCAGCAGCCAAGAGAACATCAGAAACACCATATATTTT. Residues: CASSQENIRNTIYF.

As for this clonotype: This clone may be a read error of a much larger clone one base away. J is TRBJ2-2 and V is TRBV2, with a weak D call TRBD1 (6 bases). Germline assignment: CDR1 SNHLY and CDR2 FYNNEI. This CDR3 region has 13 residues. CDR3 residues: CASRAQGTGELSF. CDR3 nucleotides: TGTGCCAGCAGGGCTCAGGGGACCGGGGAGCTGTCTTTT.

This chain uses TRBV27 with TRBJ2-1; 9 bases map to TRBD2. Losses at the gene ends were 2 bases for V and 4 bases for J; bases not matched to a gene: 12. Looked up from germline, CDR1 is MNHEY and CDR2 is SMNVEV (reference sequence). The CDR3 has 18 residues. CDR3 sequence (DNA): TGTGCCAGCAGTTTAATAGCGGGGGCCGCACTACTATACAATGAGCAGTTCTTC. The encoded protein is CASSLIAGAALLYNEQFF.

This clonotype was observed many times. Written as DNA, the CDR3 is TGCGCCAGCAGCTTGTCCGGACCGAACCAAAATGAAAAACTGTTTTTT. This encodes CASSLSGPNQNEKLFF. The rearrangement uses TRBV5-1 and TRBJ1-4; D unclear. The V end lost 1 base, the J end lost 5 bases, and 15 bases lay between the germline ends. CDR3 length: 16 amino acids. CDR1 is SGHRS, CDR2 YFSETQ, per germline.

The V call is TRBV5-1, the J call TRBJ1-1; D is unclear. V lost 0 bases and J 10 bases, leaving 10 bases between the germline ends. This CDR3 has 12 residues. The germline V gene has CDR1 SGHRS and CDR2 YFSETQ. CDR3 region: CASSLEQEVAFF. The CDR3 nucleotides are TGCGCCAGCAGCTTGGAGCAGGAGGTAGCTTTCTTT.

This clonotype appeared many times. The chain couples TRBV2 to TRBJ1-2; no firm D call. Per the germline V gene, CDR1 is SNHLY and CDR2 is FYNNEI. The V and J ends lost 3 bases and 2 bases respectively, with 7 bases between them. There are 13 residues in the CDR3. CDR3 sequence: CASSDRGNYGYTF. The CDR3 DNA reads as TGTGCCAGCAGTGATAGAGGGAACTATGGCTACACCTTC.